This T cell receptor beta chain was sequenced for a study of blood T cells in healthy people across ages. Points from the study as a whole: Higher naive T cell percentage went strongly together with higher TCR beta diversity. The long-lived group displayed more naive CD4+ cells, plus higher diversity, than the aged donors did.

The length of the CDR3 is 14 residues. The germline V gene encodes CDR1 MDHEN and CDR2 SYDVKM. V lost 2 bases, J lost 8 bases, and 13 bases lay in between. Details on this clonotype: The antigen is unknown.

Healthy Caucasians from Russia aged about 6 to 100 served as donors. PCR was performed a second time for roughly 7 to 12 cycles using a sample-barcoded 5' primer and a J-beta primer mix. MiXCR, run by TCRdb on the 5' RACE reads, gives a single entry per CDR3 protein. Found here are about 800,000 distinct CDR3 sequences, around 25% of them singletons; the top ten hold under 4.5%. These data also formed part of another study, on T cells of mothers and their children.

The source of this sequence is a boy younger than 18 in good health. The V gene is TRBV28, the J gene TRBJ2-1; D not resolved. The sample taken for sequencing was blood. The CDR3 sequence: CASSLRASDHEQFF. The CDR3 DNA reads TGTGCCAGCAGTTTACGGGCCAGCGACCATGAGCAGTTCTTC.